The present entry profiles one T cell receptor beta chain with its context. Germline loops: CDR1 SGHNT, CDR2 YYREEE (reference sequence). This CDR3 comprises 14 residues. The V gene lost 2 bases and the J gene lost 5 bases, with 13 bases spanning the gap. This sample stems from a study of OX40 agonist ivuxolimab in advanced cancers. Profiling relied on immunoSEQ multiplex PCR, and the TCRdb table lists in-frame clones only, not all of them. The repertoire holds some 150,000 clones, with about nine tenths as singletons. This sequence joins TRBV5-4 and TRBJ2-5; either TRBD1 or TRBD2 may supply D (5 bases each). The material sequenced was CD4+ or CD8+ T cells sorted from blood, taken in a trial of the OX40 agonist ivuxolimab. This TCR was sampled from an adult with an advanced solid tumor such as melanoma, head and neck, liver or kidney cancer. The CDR3 DNA is TGTGCCAGCAGCTTCCCGGGGCTCGGGGAGACCCAGTACTTC. Its protein is CASSFPGLGETQYF. The full variable domain, in which reference TRBV5-4 and TRBJ2-5 provide the parts outside the CDR3, is ETGVTQSPTHLIKTRGQQVTLRCSSQSGHNTVSWYQQALGQGPQFIFQYYREEENGRGNFPPRFSGLQFPNYSSELNVNALELDDSALYLCASSFPGLGETQYFGPGTRLLVL.